The next 15 T cell receptor beta chains were all read from a single sample in a study of T cell responses to AZD1222 COVID-19 vaccine. Profiling relied on immunoSEQ multiplex PCR, and the TCRdb table lists in-frame clones only, not all of them. The table includes some 130,000 clones, around nine tenths detected once. The sample here was peripheral blood, taken on day 0 of AZD1222 vaccination. Every receptor here comes from an adult in good health.

J is TRBJ2-5 and V is TRBV27; perhaps TRBD2 as D (5 bases). Per germline, CDR1 MNHEY and CDR2 SMNVEV (reference sequence). CDR3 length: 12 amino acids. Trimming cost V 6 bases and J 5 bases, with 10 bases left between them. The DNA of the CDR3 is TGTGCCAGCAGGTCTTGGGAGGAGACCCAGTACTTC. It encodes CASRSWEETQYF.

This clone was counted a single time. CDR3 bases: TGTGCCAGCAAACTTAGGGACAGGACCTACGAGCAGTACTTC. It specifies CASKLRDRTYEQYF. The chain couples TRBV7-2 to TRBJ2-7; TRBD1 agrees at 8 bases. The germline CDR1 and CDR2 sequences are SGHTA and FQGNSA. With V trimmed by 7 bases and J by 2 bases, 7 bases remained unmatched. The CDR3 consists of 14 residues. Drawing the rest from reference TRBV7-2 and TRBJ2-7, the complete variable domain is GAGVSQSPSNKVTEKGKDVELRCDPISGHTALYWYRQSLGQGLEFLIYFQGNSAPDKSGLPSDRFSAERTGGSVSTLTIQRTQQEDSAVYLCASKLRDRTYEQYFGPGTRLTVT.

The rearrangement uses TRBV6-1 and TRBJ1-5, with 7 bases matching TRBD1. Germline CDR1 is MNHNS and CDR2 is SASEGT. The CDR3 runs to 14 residues. The V segment lost 2 bases and the J segment 6 bases; nucleotides outside the gene matches: 4. CDR3 in DNA: TGTGCCAGCAGTGAACAGGGGGGGGGTCAGCCCCAGCATTTT. It translates to CASSEQGGGQPQHF.

The chain has TRBV6-1 and TRBJ1-3; no clear D gene. This CDR3 spans 16 amino acids. The V and J ends lost 2 bases and 0 bases respectively, with 11 bases between them. Germline assignment: CDR1 MNHNS and CDR2 SASEGT. CDR3 DNA: TGTGCCAGCAGTGAAATTCCCAGGAGCTCTGGAAACACCATATATTTT. Encoded protein: CASSEIPRSSGNTIYF.

This chain joins TRBV6-2 or TRBV6-3 and TRBJ2-7; 9 nucleotides agree with TRBD2. Trimming removed 0 bases from V and 5 bases from J; junction bases left unmatched: 2. In germline, CDR1 is MNHEY, CDR2 SVGEGT. The CDR3 sequence is 14 residues long. CDR3 sequence reads: CASSYSRGGDEQYF. The CDR3 nucleotides read TGTGCCAGCAGTTACTCGCGGGGGGGTGACGAGCAGTACTTC.

The rearrangement links TRBV6-2 or TRBV6-3 to TRBJ1-2, with 9 bases lining up with TRBD1. This CDR3 contains 16 residues. With V trimmed by 0 bases and J by 3 bases, 5 bases remained unmatched. The germline V gene has CDR1 MNHEY and CDR2 SVGEGT. The CDR3 reads CASSYSSGQGYYGYTF. The CDR3 nucleotides are TGTGCCAGCAGTTACTCTTCGGGACAGGGATACTATGGCTACACCTTC.

This rearrangement joins TRBV6-5 to TRBJ1-2, with D possibly TRBD1 on 6 matching bases. Germline V lookup: CDR1 MNHEY, CDR2 SVGAGI. Trimming shortened V by 5 bases and J by 0 bases, and 10 bases separated the two germline ends. This CDR3 comprises 14 residues. The CDR3: CASSQRTANYGYTF. In DNA, the CDR3 is TGTGCCAGCAGTCAGAGGACAGCTAACTATGGCTACACCTTC.

This clone has a single count. For the CDR3, the DNA is TGTGCCAGCAACCCCCAGACGGGACAGGCCTACAATGAGCAGTTCTTC. Protein product: CASNPQTGQAYNEQFF. This chain links TRBV7-2 with TRBJ2-1, with TRBD1 matching 8 bases. CDR3 length equals 16 residues. V was clipped by 7 bases and J by 2 bases; unmatched bases: 10. Per germline, CDR1 SGHTA and CDR2 FQGNSA.

This sequence joins TRBV30 and TRBJ1-1; the D is unclear. V lost 3 bases and J 3 bases, leaving 11 bases between the germline ends. Germline V gene data show CDR1 as GTSNPN and CDR2 as SVGIG (reference sequence). The CDR3 has 13 residues. CDR3 residues: CAWSSRRDTEAFF. The CDR3 DNA is TGTGCCTGGAGCTCACGGAGGGACACTGAAGCTTTCTTT.

The chain links TRBV7-2 to TRBJ2-7; tentative D call: TRBD1 (6 bases). Looked up from germline, CDR1 is SGHTA and CDR2 is FQGNSA. V was cut by 1 base and J by 2 bases, with 9 bases left in between. This CDR3 has 14 amino acids. As DNA, the CDR3 is TGTGCCAGCAGCTTAGGACAGGAACCCTACGAGCAGTACTTC. This encodes CASSLGQEPYEQYF.

V usage is TRBV7-6 and J usage is TRBJ1-3, with TRBD1 matching 7 bases. The trim removed 5 bases at V and 4 bases at J, leaving 11 bases unmatched. This CDR3 has 16 amino acids. Germline CDR1 and CDR2: SGHVS and FNYEAQ. CDR3 loop: CASSPNRQGTGNTIYF. DNA for the CDR3: TGTGCCAGCAGCCCCAACAGACAGGGAACAGGAAACACCATATATTTT.

The V and J genes are TRBV11-1 and TRBJ2-3, with D perhaps TRBD1 (6 bases). Germline assignment: CDR1 SGHAT and CDR2 FQDESV (reference sequence). This CDR3 has 14 amino acids. Trimming left V 7 bases short and J 6 bases short, with 17 bases between. CDR3: CASNQDRNFDTQYF. The CDR3 coding sequence is TGTGCCAGCAACCAAGACAGGAACTTTGATACGCAGTATTTT.

This clone has only a few counts. The chain employs TRBV14 and TRBJ1-1; weak D call: TRBD1 (5 bases). The CDR3 is 11 amino acids. Trimming pared 1 base from V and 8 bases from J, leaving 5 bases between. CDR1 SGHDN and CDR2 FVKESK come from the germline V gene. The CDR3 DNA is TGTGCCAGCAGCCAAGCAGGGGAAGCTTTCTTT. Protein sequence: CASSQAGEAFF.

The gene calls are TRBV7-2 and TRBJ1-2; perhaps TRBD1 as D (5 bases). The germline V gene encodes CDR1 SGHTA and CDR2 FQGNSA. V was trimmed by 0 bases and J by 6 bases, leaving 8 bases between them. The CDR3 length is 13 residues. The CDR3 loop is CASSLARRDGYTF. CDR3 nucleotides: TGTGCCAGCAGCTTAGCGCGCAGGGATGGCTACACCTTC.

The rearrangement uses TRBV27 and TRBJ2-1; 7 bases line up with TRBD2. The J segment lost 4 bases and the V segment lost 6 bases, leaving 9 bases of the junction unmatched. The CDR3 extends over 15 amino acids. Per the germline V gene, CDR1 is MNHEY and CDR2 is SMNVEV (reference sequence). The CDR3 nucleotides read TGTGCCAGCAGGCCAGGGACTACCCCGTACAATGAGCAGTTCTTC. Protein sequence: CASRPGTTPYNEQFF.